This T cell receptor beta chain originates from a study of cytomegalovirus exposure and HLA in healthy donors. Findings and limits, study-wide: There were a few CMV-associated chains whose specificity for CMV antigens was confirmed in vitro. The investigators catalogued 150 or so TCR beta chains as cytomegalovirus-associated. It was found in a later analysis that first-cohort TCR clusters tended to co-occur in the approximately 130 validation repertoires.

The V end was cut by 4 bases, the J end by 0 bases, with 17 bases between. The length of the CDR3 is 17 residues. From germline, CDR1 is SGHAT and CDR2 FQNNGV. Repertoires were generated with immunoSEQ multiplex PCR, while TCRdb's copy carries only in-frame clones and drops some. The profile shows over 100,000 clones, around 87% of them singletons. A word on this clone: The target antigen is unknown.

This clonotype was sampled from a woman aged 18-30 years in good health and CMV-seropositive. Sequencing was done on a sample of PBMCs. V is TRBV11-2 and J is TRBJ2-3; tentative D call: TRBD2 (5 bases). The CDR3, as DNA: TGTGCCAGCAGCTCTTTCCCCCGGGGATCTAGCACAGATACGCAGTATTTT. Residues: CASSSFPRGSSTDTQYF.